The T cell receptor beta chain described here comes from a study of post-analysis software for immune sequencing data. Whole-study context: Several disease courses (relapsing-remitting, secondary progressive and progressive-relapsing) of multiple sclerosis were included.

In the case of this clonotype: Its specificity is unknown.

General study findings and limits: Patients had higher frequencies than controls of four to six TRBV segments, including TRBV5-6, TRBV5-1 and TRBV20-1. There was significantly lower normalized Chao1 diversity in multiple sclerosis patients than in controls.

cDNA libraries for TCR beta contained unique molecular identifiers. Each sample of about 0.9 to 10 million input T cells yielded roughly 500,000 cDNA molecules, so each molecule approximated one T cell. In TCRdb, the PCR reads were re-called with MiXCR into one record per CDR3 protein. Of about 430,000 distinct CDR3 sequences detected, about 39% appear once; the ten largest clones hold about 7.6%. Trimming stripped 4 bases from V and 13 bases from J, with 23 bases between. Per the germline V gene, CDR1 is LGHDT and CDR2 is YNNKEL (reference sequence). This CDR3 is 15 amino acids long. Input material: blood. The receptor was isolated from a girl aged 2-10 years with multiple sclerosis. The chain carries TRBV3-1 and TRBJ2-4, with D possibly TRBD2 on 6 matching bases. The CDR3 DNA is TGTGCCAGCAGCCTCTCCGGGACTTACGTGGAGGAGCAGTACTTC. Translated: CASSLSGTYVEEQYF.